The rows below give T cell receptor beta chains drawn from one sample of a study of shared clonotypes between healthy human individuals. Data came from immunoSEQ multiplex PCR; TCRdb stores just in-frame clones and leaves some out. The table has roughly 520,000 clones, 95% to 97% seen once. The sequencing sample was made of naive CD4+ T cells sorted from blood. Receptors originate from a woman aged 25 to 39 in good health. The conserved cysteine and the conserved F or W are not part of the CDR3 here.

V gene	J gene	CDR3 protein
TRBV6-4	TRBJ2-5	ASSPALAGQETQY
TRBV7-3	TRBJ2-7	ASSLFGTESSYEQY
TRBV27	-	ASSLMTSGRPTIYEQY
TRBV28	TRBJ2-7	ASIPDNSYEQY
TRBV28	TRBJ1-4	ASCPGGADEKLF
TRBV6-5	TRBJ2-7	ASTGLGGYEQY
TRBV11-2	TRBJ2-5	ASSFLREGLGVAETQY
TRBV5-4	TRBJ1-1	ASSLGGRTRPNTEAF
TRBV28	TRBJ1-5	ASSFNRGYNQPQH
TRBV29-1	TRBJ1-2	SVANPTGTGGANYGYT
TRBV27	TRBJ1-3	ASSRKYSGNTIY
TRBV5-1	TRBJ2-7	ASSGGRSPVVNEQY
TRBV28	TRBJ1-5	ASSPQGQSNQPQH
TRBV28	TRBJ2-4	ASSSKDRPLTKNIQY
TRBV6-5	TRBJ2-1	ASSDLTGVAAF
TRBV28	TRBJ1-1	ASSFVPSGIPFRGNTEAF
TRBV4-2	TRBJ2-1	ASSYKGTSGSNEQF